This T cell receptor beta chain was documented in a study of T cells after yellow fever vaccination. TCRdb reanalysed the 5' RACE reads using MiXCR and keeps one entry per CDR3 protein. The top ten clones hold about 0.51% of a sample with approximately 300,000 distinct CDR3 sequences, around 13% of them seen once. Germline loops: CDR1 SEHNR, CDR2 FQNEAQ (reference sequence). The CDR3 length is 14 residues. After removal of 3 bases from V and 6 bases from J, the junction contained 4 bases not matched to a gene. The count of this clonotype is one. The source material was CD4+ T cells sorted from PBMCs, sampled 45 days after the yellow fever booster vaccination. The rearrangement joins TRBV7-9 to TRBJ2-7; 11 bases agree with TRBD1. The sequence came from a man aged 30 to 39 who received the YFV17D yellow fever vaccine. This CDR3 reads CASSFGQGAGEQYF. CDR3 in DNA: TGTGCCAGCAGCTTCGGACAGGGGGCCGGCGAGCAGTACTTC. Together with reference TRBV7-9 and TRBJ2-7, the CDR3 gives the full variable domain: DTGVSQNPRHKITKRGQNVTFRCDPISEHNRLYWYRQTLGQGPEFLTYFQNEAQLEKSRLLSDRFSAERPKGSFSTLEIQRTEQGDSAMYLCASSFGQGAGEQYFGPGTRLTVT.